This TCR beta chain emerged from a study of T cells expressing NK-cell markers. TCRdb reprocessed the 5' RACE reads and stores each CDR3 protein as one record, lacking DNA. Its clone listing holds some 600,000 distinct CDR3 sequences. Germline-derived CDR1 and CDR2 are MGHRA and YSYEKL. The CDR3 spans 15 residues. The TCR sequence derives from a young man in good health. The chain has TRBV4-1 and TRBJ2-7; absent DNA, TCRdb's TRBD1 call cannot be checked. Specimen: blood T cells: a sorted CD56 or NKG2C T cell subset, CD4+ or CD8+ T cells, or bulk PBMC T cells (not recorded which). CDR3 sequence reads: CASSQEGSLSYEQYF.